This T cell receptor beta chain stems from a study of T cell responses to AZD1222 COVID-19 vaccine. The CDR3 sequence is 13 residues long. This clone was seen only once. The antigen is not known. Assay: immunoSEQ multiplex PCR; the TCRdb copy retains only in-frame clones and omits some. Counted here are roughly 190,000 clones, more than 90% occurring once; the ten biggest clones make up around 3.6%. Findings of the study overall: Clonal diversity was possibly underestimated; the donors were predominantly white British and more often female.

This chain joins TRBV21-1 and TRBJ1-2. TRBV21-1 is reported as a pseudogene. This material consisted of peripheral blood, taken 28 days after the second dose of the MenACWY control vaccine. The receptor comes from an adult who received the MenACWY meningococcal vaccine as a control. The CDR3 coding sequence is TGTGCCAGCGCCGATATACTTAACTATGGCTACACCTTC. Its protein product is CASADILNYGYTF.